A selection of T cell receptor beta chains follows, all from one sample in a study of type 1 regulatory T cells. For these TCRs, the target antigens are not known. TCRdb itself ran the reads through MiXCR, one entry per CDR3 protein. The table includes fewer than 30,000 distinct CDR3 sequences, around 77% detected once. Input material: cultured T cells, either the whole culture or a sorted T cell fraction (not recorded which). These receptor sequences come from a human donor in good health. Both conserved end residues are part of each CDR3. Each record gives: CDR3 protein, CDR3 DNA, D gene, V gene, J gene, clone size. D genes are given only for firm matches. Clone size is stated in some rows and not others, as once, few, many or a class when expanded.

CRAGGSGYNEQFF	TGCAGGGCTGGCGGGAGCGGCTACAATGAGCAGTTCTTC	TRBD2	TRBV20-1	TRBJ2-1	-
CATGPRVSSYEQYF	TGTGCCACCGGGCCGAGAGTTAGCTCCTACGAGCAGTACTTC	-	TRBV15	TRBJ2-7	-
CSAAITGGSYGYTF	TGCAGTGCTGCCATTACAGGGGGCAGCTATGGCTACACCTTC	TRBD1	TRBV20-1	TRBJ1-2	-
CASSLGSGIRTEAFF	TGTGCCAGCAGCTTAGGGTCCGGAATCCGAACTGAAGCTTTCTTT	-	TRBV7-2	TRBJ1-1	once
CASSLAAGAEMGNQPQHF	TGCGCCAGCAGCTTGGCGGCGGGGGCGGAGATGGGCAATCAGCCCCAGCATTTT	-	TRBV5-1	TRBJ1-5	-
CASSYRVNTEAFF	TGTGCCAGCAGTTACAGGGTCAACACTGAAGCTTTCTTT	-	TRBV6-2/TRBV6-3	TRBJ1-1	-
CASSPRGTPKLEQYF	TGTGCCAGCAGTCCCAGGGGTACCCCGAAGCTCGAGCAGTACTTC	-	TRBV28	TRBJ2-7	medium-sized
CASSLAPGALTQETQYF	TGCGCCAGCAGCTTGGCCCCAGGAGCGCTGACCCAAGAGACCCAGTACTTC	-	TRBV5-1	TRBJ2-5	few
CASSSRAGGTEAFF	TGTGCCAGCAGTTCCCGGGCCGGTGGGACTGAAGCTTTCTTT	-	TRBV12-3/TRBV12-4	TRBJ1-1	once
CSVEPGATGELFF	TGCAGCGTTGAGCCGGGAGCCACGGGGGAGCTGTTTTTT	-	TRBV29-1	TRBJ2-2	-
CASSLDPSTGELFF	TGCGCCAGCAGCTTGGATCCAAGCACCGGGGAGCTGTTTTTT	-	TRBV5-1	TRBJ2-2	few
CASKLDRSEYNEQFF	TGTGCCAGCAAGCTGGACAGGTCGGAGTACAATGAGCAGTTCTTC	TRBD1	TRBV2	TRBJ2-1	-
CASGSPGAGEDTQYF	TGTGCTAGTGGTTCCCCGGGGGCCGGGGAAGATACGCAGTATTTT	-	TRBV12-5	TRBJ2-3	-
CASRDSGNHGYTF	TGTGCCAGCAGGGATTCCGGGAATCATGGCTACACCTTC	-	TRBV6-5	TRBJ1-2	few
CASSSTGKVSPLHF	TGTGCCAGCAGCTCCACAGGGAAGGTTTCACCCCTCCACTTT	-	TRBV12-3/TRBV12-4	TRBJ1-6	-
CASSGGQRGASSYNEQFF	TGTGCCAGCAGTGGCGGTCAGCGGGGGGCTAGCTCCTACAATGAGCAGTTCTTC	TRBD2	TRBV7-9	TRBJ2-1	few
CASSLANNEQFF	TGTGCCAGCAGCTTAGCCAACAATGAGCAGTTCTTC	-	TRBV11-2	TRBJ2-1	-
CASSLWGPGQGMGNTIYF	TGTGCCAGCAGTTTGTGGGGACCGGGACAGGGAATGGGAAACACCATATATTTT	TRBD1	TRBV12-3/TRBV12-4	TRBJ1-3	-
CSARDSGDYSYNEQFF	TGCAGTGCTAGAGATTCCGGGGACTACTCCTACAACGAGCAGTTCTTC	TRBD2	TRBV20-1	TRBJ2-1	-
CASSQVSVGGGEQFF	TGCGCCAGCAGCCAAGTGTCGGTAGGGGGAGGTGAGCAGTTCTTC	-	TRBV4-3	TRBJ2-1	-
CASSPIWAPRGYTF	TGTGCCAGCAGCCCCATCTGGGCTCCACGGGGCTACACCTTC	-	TRBV6-1	TRBJ1-2	-
CAISPAGQGEETQYF	TGTGCCATCAGTCCCGCTGGACAGGGCGAGGAGACCCAGTACTTC	TRBD1	TRBV10-3	TRBJ2-5	-
CASSPMSSFQETQYF	TGTGCCAGCAGCCCGATGTCGAGTTTCCAAGAGACCCAGTACTTC	-	TRBV12-3/TRBV12-4	TRBJ2-5	-
CASSFGTARQGGYTF	TGTGCCAGCAGTTTTGGGACAGCCAGGCAAGGTGGCTACACCTTC	TRBD1	TRBV6-5	TRBJ1-2	-
CASSPLTGSLHF	TGTGCCAGCAGTCCCCTTACAGGGTCCCTCCACTTT	-	TRBV3-1	TRBJ1-6	-
CSAGQGNQPQHF	TGCAGTGCTGGACAGGGCAATCAGCCCCAGCATTTT	TRBD1	TRBV20-1	TRBJ1-5	-
CASSFEQQGIGPQKLFF	TGCGCCAGCAGCTTTGAACAGCAGGGAATTGGACCACAAAAACTGTTTTTT	-	TRBV5-1	TRBJ1-4	medium-sized
CASRPDGPNTEAFF	TGTGCCAGCAGGCCGGACGGTCCTAACACTGAAGCTTTCTTT	-	TRBV27	TRBJ1-1	-
CASSYQTGRPRYF	TGTGCCAGCAGTTATCAGACGGGTCGCCCTCGGTACTTC	-	TRBV28	TRBJ2-5	-
CSARRDRANEQFF	TGCAGTGCTAGGAGGGACAGGGCGAATGAGCAGTTCTTC	TRBD1	TRBV20-1	TRBJ2-1	-
CAWAYGGNTDTQYF	TGTGCCTGGGCCTACGGGGGAAACACAGATACGCAGTATTTT	-	TRBV30	TRBJ2-3	-
CAWSWDRGLSGAFF	TGTGCCTGGAGCTGGGACAGGGGGCTTTCTGGAGCTTTCTTT	TRBD1	TRBV30	TRBJ1-1	-
CASSPIAGGSTDTQYF	TGTGCCAGCTCACCAATAGCGGGGGGTAGCACAGATACGCAGTATTTT	TRBD2	TRBV18	TRBJ2-3	-
CASSEATNSNQPQHF	TGTGCCAGCAGTGAAGCGACAAATAGCAATCAGCCCCAGCATTTT	-	TRBV2	TRBJ1-5	once
CASRGGAGGQETQYF	TGTGCCTCGCGGGGTGGGGCGGGGGGTCAAGAGACCCAGTACTTC	TRBD2	TRBV10-3	TRBJ2-5	-
CATSVSVGPNYGYTF	TGTGCCACCAGCGTCTCCGTGGGCCCGAACTATGGCTACACCTTC	-	TRBV15	TRBJ1-2	-
CASSRRGSDTQYF	TGTGCCAGCAGCCGGCGGGGGTCAGATACGCAGTATTTT	TRBD2	TRBV7-2	TRBJ2-3	few
CASSHRDSGAEQYF	TGTGCCAGCAGCCACCGGGACTCGGGTGCCGAGCAGTACTTC	-	TRBV12-3/TRBV12-4	TRBJ2-7	-
CASSPKGQYNQPQHF	TGTGCCAGCAGCCCAAAGGGACAGTACAATCAGCCCCAGCATTTT	TRBD1	TRBV11-3	TRBJ1-5	few
CASSPRDSEAFF	TGCGCCAGCAGCCCACGGGACAGTGAAGCTTTCTTT	TRBD1	TRBV5-1	TRBJ1-1	-
CASSPGRGVSYNEQFF	TGTGCCAGCAGCCCAGGGCGGGGGGTCTCCTACAATGAGCAGTTCTTC	TRBD2	TRBV3-1	TRBJ2-1	once
CASSRDRADNSPLHF	TGTGCCAGCAGCCGTGACAGGGCCGACAATTCACCCCTCCACTTT	TRBD1	TRBV6-2/TRBV6-3	TRBJ1-6	-
CASSSPYSNQPQHF	TGTGCCAGCAGTTCTCCATATAGCAATCAGCCCCAGCATTTT	-	TRBV12-3/TRBV12-4	TRBJ1-5	-
CSASGQGWWQETQYF	TGCAGCGCCTCAGGACAGGGTTGGTGGCAAGAGACCCAGTACTTC	TRBD1	TRBV29-1	TRBJ2-5	once
CASSQTDTGELFF	TGTGCCAGCAGCCAAACAGACACCGGGGAGCTGTTTTTT	-	TRBV3-1	TRBJ2-2	-
CASSQEGLRGHNEQFF	TGCGCCAGCAGCCAAGAGGGGTTGAGGGGGCACAATGAGCAGTTCTTC	TRBD1	TRBV4-1	TRBJ2-1	-
CASSSLQNYEQYF	TGCGCCAGCAGTTCACTACAAAACTACGAGCAGTACTTC	-	TRBV5-1	TRBJ2-7	few
CAWRGDRGNTGELFF	TGTGCCTGGAGGGGGGACAGGGGGAACACCGGGGAGCTGTTTTTT	TRBD1	TRBV30	TRBJ2-2	-
CASSRVPTDSPLHF	TGTGCCAGCAGCCGGGTTCCAACTGATTCACCCCTCCACTTT	-	TRBV7-2	TRBJ1-6	-
CASSQASSTDTQYF	TGTGCCAGCAGCCAAGCCAGTAGCACAGATACGCAGTATTTT	-	TRBV3-1	TRBJ2-3	-
CASSQGTGRFNEQFF	TGCGCCAGCAGCCAAGGAACCGGGAGATTCAATGAGCAGTTCTTC	-	TRBV4-3	TRBJ2-1	-
CSARAAGTYEAFF	TGCAGTGCTAGAGCAGCAGGGACCTATGAAGCTTTCTTT	-	TRBV20-1	TRBJ1-1	-
CASSRDRGQGSPLHF	TGCGCCAGCAGCAGAGACAGGGGGCAGGGTTCACCCCTCCACTTT	TRBD1	TRBV5-1	TRBJ1-6	medium-sized
CASSPRTGVTDTQYF	TGTGCCAGCTCACCACGGACAGGGGTCACAGATACGCAGTATTTT	TRBD1	TRBV18	TRBJ2-3	-
CASSPGQTGYQETQYF	TGCGCCAGCAGCCCTGGACAGACGGGGTACCAAGAGACCCAGTACTTC	-	TRBV4-1	TRBJ2-5	few